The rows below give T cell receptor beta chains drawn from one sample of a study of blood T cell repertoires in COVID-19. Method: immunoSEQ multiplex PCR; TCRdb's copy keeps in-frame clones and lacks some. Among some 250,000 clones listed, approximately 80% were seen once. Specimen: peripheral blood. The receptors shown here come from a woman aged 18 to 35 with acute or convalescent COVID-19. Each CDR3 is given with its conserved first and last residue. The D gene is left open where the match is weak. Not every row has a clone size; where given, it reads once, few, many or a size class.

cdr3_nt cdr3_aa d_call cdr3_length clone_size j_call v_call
TGTGCCAGCAGCGTAGATGTTAACACTGAAGCTTTCTTT CASSVDVNTEAFF . 13 . TRBJ1-1 TRBV5-4
TGTGCCAGCAGCCTACAGGGGGCGGGTGAAGCTTTCTTT CASSLQGAGEAFF TRBD1 13 . TRBJ1-1 TRBV2
TGTGCCAGCAGTGAGCGGGTACTTACCCAATCGGGCTACGAGCAGTACTTC CASSERVLTQSGYEQYF . 17 . TRBJ2-7 TRBV27
TGTGCCAGCAGTCTACAGGGGAACTATGGCTACACCTTC CASSLQGNYGYTF TRBD1 13 . TRBJ1-2 TRBV6-5
TGCGCCAGCAGCTTGGCGGAGCGGGAATCCTACAATGAGCAGTTCTTC CASSLAERESYNEQFF TRBD2 16 . TRBJ2-1 TRBV5-1
TGTGCCAGCAGCCAAGGTCCCCGTATAGCGGGGGGGAGCTCCTACGAGCAGTACTTC CASSQGPRIAGGSSYEQYF TRBD2 19 . TRBJ2-7 TRBV3-1/TRBV3-2
TGCAGCGTCGCAGGGCGGGACGGCTCGAACACCGGGGAGCTGTTTTTT CSVAGRDGSNTGELFF . 16 . TRBJ2-2 TRBV29-1
TGTGCCTGGAGTGATTTGGCAGGCTTCTCACCCCTCCACTTT CAWSDLAGFSPLHF . 14 . TRBJ1-6 TRBV30
TGCGCCAGCAGCCCACAAAGGAGGCCACAAAACAGGGACGGTGAGGAAAAACTGTTTTTT CASSPQRRPQNRDGEEKLFF . 20 . TRBJ1-4 TRBV4-1
TGTGCCAGCAGCAACAGGGTCGGAAACACCGGGGAGCTGTTTTTT CASSNRVGNTGELFF . 15 once TRBJ2-2 TRBV5-5
TGTGCCAGCAGTTATTGGACGGGAGAGCAGTACTTC CASSYWTGEQYF . 12 . TRBJ2-7 TRBV6-2/TRBV6-3
TGTGCCAGCAGCTTCTTGAGAGGGGGAGCAGATACGCAGTATTTT CASSFLRGGADTQYF . 15 . TRBJ2-3 TRBV11-2
TGCGCCAGCAGTGCCGGGACAGGGGGCTACGAGCAGTACTTC CASSAGTGGYEQYF TRBD1 14 few TRBJ2-7 TRBV10-1
TGTGCCAGCAGCTTAGGAGCATGGGGAGACAATGAGCAGTTCTTC CASSLGAWGDNEQFF . 15 once TRBJ2-1 TRBV7-2
TGTGCCAGCAACAATGGCGGCACGATAGTGAACACTGAAGCTTTCTTT CASNNGGTIVNTEAFF . 16 once TRBJ1-1 TRBV5-8
TGTGCCAGCAGTGAGAGTAGCGGGAGGGGCACAGATACGCAGTATTTT CASSESSGRGTDTQYF TRBD2 16 . TRBJ2-3 TRBV6-4
TGTGCCAGCAGTCTACTTCAGGGGTATCAGAAAGAGACCCAGTACTTC CASSLLQGYQKETQYF . 16 . TRBJ2-5 TRBV6-2/TRBV6-3
TGTGCCAGCAGCTTAGGAGTGCTAGCGGGATCGGGGGATACGCAGTATTTT CASSLGVLAGSGDTQYF TRBD2 17 . TRBJ2-3 TRBV7-2